What follows are 23 T cell receptor beta chains derived from one specimen sequenced in a study of OX40 agonist ivuxolimab in advanced cancers. The assay was immunoSEQ multiplex PCR, and TCRdb's table has in-frame clones only and misses some. The sample yields some 70,000 clones, 91% seen once. The sequences come from CD4+ or CD8+ T cells sorted from blood, collected in a trial of the OX40 agonist ivuxolimab. Source of these receptors: an adult with an advanced solid tumor such as melanoma, head and neck, liver or kidney cancer.

In its sample, this clone was seen a few times. The V call is TRBV7-9, the J call TRBJ1-3; D is uncertain. Germline V gives CDR1 SEHNR, CDR2 FQNEAQ (reference sequence). The CDR3 has 16 residues. V was pared by 4 bases and J by 2 bases, with 15 bases between. The CDR3 protein is CASSSLAGGTGNTIYF. The CDR3 nucleotides read TGTGCCAGCAGCTCCTTAGCCGGAGGAACTGGAAACACCATATATTTT.

This chain connects TRBV7-6 to TRBJ2-2; 7 bases line up with TRBD2. The CDR3 covers 14 residues. V gave up 3 bases and J gave up 8 bases; unmatched junction bases: 6. Germline V gene sequence: CDR1 SGHVS, CDR2 FNYEAQ. The CDR3 DNA sequence: TGTGCCAGCAGCTTGGGCGGGAGATCGGGGGAGCTGTTTTTT. The encoded protein is CASSLGGRSGELFF.

This chain uses TRBV2 with TRBJ2-2, with a weak D call TRBD1 (5 bases). CDR1 SNHLY and CDR2 FYNNEI come from the germline V gene. CDR3 length: 13 amino acids. The CDR3 DNA is TGTGCTACGGCAAGGGGCGAACACGGGGAGCTGTTTTTT. It specifies CATARGEHGELFF.

This clone was picked up a small number of times. V gene TRBV30 combines with J gene TRBJ2-3, with D possibly being TRBD2 (6 bases). The CDR3 sequence is 15 residues long. Trimming pared 1 base from V and 4 bases from J, leaving 15 bases between. Germline V gives CDR1 GTSNPN, CDR2 SVGIG (reference sequence). CDR3 in DNA: TGTGCCTGGAGTGCGGGGACTTTTAGCGCAGATACGCAGTATTTT. Its protein product is CAWSAGTFSADTQYF.

This clone came up once. The J gene is TRBJ2-7, the V gene TRBV10-3; either TRBD1 or TRBD2 may fit D (5 bases each). The CDR3 is made up of 13 amino acids. V was cut by 6 bases and J by 5 bases, with 14 bases left in between. The germline V gene has CDR1 ENHRY and CDR2 SYGVKD. The CDR3 sequence: CAISPGTVDEQYF. Written as DNA, the CDR3 is TGTGCCATCAGCCCTGGGACGGTCGACGAGCAGTACTTC.

On this clone: Germline is not matched at one junction end, which may reflect a read error. The J gene is TRBJ2-1, the V gene TRBV10-3; TRBD2 agrees at 8 bases. The CDR3 is 14 amino acids. Germline CDR1 reads ENHRY; CDR2 reads SYGVKD. The CDR3 protein is CAIASGSSNNEQFF. CDR3 nucleotide sequence: TGTGCCATCGCAAGCGGGAGCTCCAACAATGAGCAGTTCTTC.

The V call is TRBV25-1, the J call TRBJ2-6, with 7 positions matching TRBD1. The CDR3 length is 17 residues. After removal of 7 bases from V and 0 bases from J, the junction contained 9 bases not matched to a gene. Germline V lookup: CDR1 MGHDK, CDR2 SYGVNS. This chain's CDR3 is CASKGQAKSSGANVLTF. The CDR3 DNA reads as TGTGCCAGCAAAGGACAGGCTAAGAGCTCTGGGGCCAACGTCCTGACTTTC.

For this clone: The junction departs from germline at one end; a sequencing error may be responsible. V usage is TRBV19 and J usage is TRBJ2-6, with D perhaps TRBD1 (6 bases). Germline values: CDR1 LNHDA, CDR2 SQIVND (reference sequence). The CDR3 has 14 amino acids. The CDR3 DNA reads as TGTGCCAGCAGTACAGGGTCTGGGGCCAACGTCCTGACTTTC. Translation gives CASSTGSGANVLTF.

The chain is built from TRBV7-9 and TRBJ2-7; D gene ambiguous. This CDR3 has 15 residues. Per germline, CDR1 SEHNR and CDR2 FQNEAQ (reference sequence). V was pared by 1 base and J by 2 bases, with 12 bases between. The chain's CDR3 is CASSLVGPTTYEQYF. CDR3 nucleotides: TGTGCCAGCAGCTTAGTAGGCCCCACGACCTACGAGCAGTACTTC.

The V call is TRBV27, the J call TRBJ2-1, with TRBD2 identical over 9 bases. The CDR3 contains 14 residues. Germline V gives CDR1 MNHEY, CDR2 SMNVEV (reference sequence). V lost 6 bases, J lost 8 bases, and 8 bases stayed unmatched. The CDR3 nucleotides read TGTGCCAGCAGCCATCCCGGGACTAGCTATGAGCAGTTCTTC. It specifies CASSHPGTSYEQFF.

This clone came up once. This rearrangement joins TRBV2 to TRBJ2-1; TRBD2 matches 7 bases. Germline V gives CDR1 SNHLY, CDR2 FYNNEI. This CDR3 spans 13 amino acids. V trimming: 6 bases; J trimming: 6 bases; junction bases outside the gene matches: 5. The DNA of the CDR3 is TGTGCCAGCAGGCGGGAGTTTCGCAATGAGCAGTTCTTC. Translated: CASRREFRNEQFF.

The genes are TRBV6-4 and TRBJ2-3; a possible D gene is TRBD1 (6 bases). Per the germline V gene, CDR1 is MRHNA and CDR2 is SNTAGT. The CDR3 covers 15 residues. Trimming pared 2 bases from V and 2 bases from J, leaving 11 bases between. The chain's CDR3 is CASSDGTGNTDTQYF. The DNA of the CDR3 is TGTGCCAGCAGTGACGGCACAGGGAACACAGATACGCAGTATTTT.

This clone was picked up one time. The chain carries TRBV5-1 and TRBJ1-4, with no clear D. V lost 2 bases, J lost 7 bases, and 9 bases lay in between. The CDR3 is made up of 13 amino acids. Germline loops: CDR1 SGHRS, CDR2 YFSETQ. The CDR3 DNA reads TGCGCCAGCAGCTTTGAGGTCGGTGAAAAACTGTTTTTT. It is translated as CASSFEVGEKLFF.

V is TRBV7-3 and J is TRBJ2-2, with 7 bases that match TRBD1. The CDR3 covers 14 residues. Germline values: CDR1 SGHTA, CDR2 FQGTGA. With V trimmed by 4 bases and J by 3 bases, 2 bases remained unmatched. The CDR3 here is CASSSGQHTGELFF. The CDR3 nucleotides are TGTGCCAGCAGCTCGGGACAGCACACCGGGGAGCTGTTTTTT.

The chain is built from TRBV11-3 and TRBJ2-7, with D perhaps TRBD1 (6 bases). Germline CDR1 is SGHNT and CDR2 is YENEEA. The CDR3 contains 16 residues. Trimming pared 4 bases from V and 2 bases from J, leaving 18 bases between. CDR3 nucleotides: TGTGCCAGCAGCTCAAACCTTGACAGGTCCACCTACGAGCAGTACTTC. Translation gives CASSSNLDRSTYEQYF.

This sequence joins TRBV28 and TRBJ2-7; D not certain. Germline loops: CDR1 MDHEN, CDR2 SYDVKM. V lost 3 bases, J lost 6 bases, and 6 bases lay in between. The CDR3 spans 11 residues. CDR3: CASSFSGEQYF. In DNA form, the CDR3 reads TGTGCCAGCAGTTTTTCGGGCGAGCAGTACTTC. Together with reference TRBV28 and TRBJ2-7, the CDR3 gives the full variable domain: DVKVTQSSRYLVKRTGEKVFLECVQDMDHENMFWYRQDPGLGLRLIYFSYDVKMKEKGDIPEGYSVSREKKERFSLILESASTNQTSMYLCASSFSGEQYFGPGTRLTVT.

On this clone: A read error may account for a junction end that differs from germline. The rearrangement joins TRBV6-5 to TRBJ1-5, with a possible D match to TRBD1 (6 bases). This CDR3 has 12 amino acids. CDR1 is MNHEY and CDR2 is SVGAGI in the germline V gene. The CDR3 sequence: CASSGVTGAPFF. The CDR3 nucleotides are TGTGCCAGCAGTGGTGTAACGGGGGCGCCGTTTTTT.

This rearrangement joins TRBV4-1 to TRBJ2-3, with TRBD2 matching over 9 bases. From germline, CDR1 is MGHRA and CDR2 YSYEKL. The CDR3 has 14 amino acids. With 4 bases clipped from V and 1 base from J, the junction kept 0 bases outside the gene matches. The CDR3 spells CASSPSGGTDTQYF. CDR3 bases: TGCGCCAGCAGCCCTAGCGGGGGCACAGATACGCAGTATTTT.

J is TRBJ1-1 and V is TRBV7-9; D not resolved. CDR3 length equals 13 residues. Trimming removed 5 bases from V and 11 bases from J, with 18 bases in between. Germline CDR1 reads SEHNR; CDR2 reads FQNEAQ (reference sequence). CDR3 sequence (DNA): TGTGCCAGCAGCCCGGACCATGGCGGTAGGGCTTTCTTT. It encodes CASSPDHGGRAFF. The full variable domain, completed using reference TRBV7-9 and TRBJ1-1, is DTGVSQNPRHKITKRGQNVTFRCDPISEHNRLYWYRQTLGQGPEFLTYFQNEAQLEKSRLLSDRFSAERPKGSFSTLEIQRTEQGDSAMYLCASSPDHGGRAFFGQGTRLTVV.

This clone was detected only once. V gene TRBV5-1 combines with J gene TRBJ2-5; perhaps TRBD1 as D (6 bases). Germline V gene lookup returns CDR1 SGHRS and CDR2 YFSETQ. This CDR3 contains 15 residues. Trimming pared 0 bases from V and 3 bases from J, leaving 12 bases between. The CDR3 DNA reads TGCGCCAGCAGCTTGGGACAGGTGGGGGAAGAGACCCAGTACTTC. This gives the protein CASSLGQVGEETQYF.

The chain is built from TRBV7-2 and TRBJ2-1; no clear D gene. This CDR3 region has 14 residues. The V end was cut by 5 bases, the J end by 4 bases, with 12 bases between. Germline values: CDR1 SGHTA, CDR2 FQGNSA. CDR3 in DNA: TGTGCCAGCAGCCCAGCCCCCCCATACAATGAGCAGTTCTTC. It codes for CASSPAPPYNEQFF.

The V and J genes are TRBV2 and TRBJ1-5; 8 bases map to TRBD1. After removal of 10 bases from V and 2 bases from J, the junction contained 4 bases not matched to a gene. This CDR3 is built from 13 residues. In germline, CDR1 is SNHLY, CDR2 FYNNEI. For the CDR3, the DNA is TGTGCCACCACAGGGGGAGGCAATCAGCCCCAGCATTTT. This encodes CATTGGGNQPQHF.

V usage is TRBV6-6 and J usage is TRBJ2-3; D ambiguous. From germline, CDR1 is MNHNY and CDR2 SVGAGI (reference sequence). V shed 6 bases and J shed 2 bases, with 15 bases lying between them. The length of the CDR3 is 15 residues. The CDR3 DNA sequence: TGTGCCAGCAGATCCCTACGCGGCTCCACAGATACGCAGTATTTT. Its protein product is CASRSLRGSTDTQYF.